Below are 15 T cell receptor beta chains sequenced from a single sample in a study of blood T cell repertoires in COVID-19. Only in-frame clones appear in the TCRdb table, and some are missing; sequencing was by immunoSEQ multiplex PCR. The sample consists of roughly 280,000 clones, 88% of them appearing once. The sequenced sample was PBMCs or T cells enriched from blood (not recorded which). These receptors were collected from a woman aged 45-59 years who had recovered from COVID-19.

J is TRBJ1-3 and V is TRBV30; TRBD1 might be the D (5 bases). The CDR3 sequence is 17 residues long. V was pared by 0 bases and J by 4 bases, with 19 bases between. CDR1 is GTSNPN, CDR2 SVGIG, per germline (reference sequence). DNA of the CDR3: TGTGCCTGGAGTGTACGTCCATCCAGGGCCGTCGGAAACACCATATATTTT. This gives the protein CAWSVRPSRAVGNTIYF.

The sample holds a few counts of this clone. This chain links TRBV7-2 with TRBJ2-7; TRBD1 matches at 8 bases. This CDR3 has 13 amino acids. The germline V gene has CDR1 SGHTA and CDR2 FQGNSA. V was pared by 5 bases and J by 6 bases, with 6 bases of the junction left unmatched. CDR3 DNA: TGTGCCAGCAGCCCGCGACAGGGGTTCGAGCAGTACTTC. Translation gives CASSPRQGFEQYF.

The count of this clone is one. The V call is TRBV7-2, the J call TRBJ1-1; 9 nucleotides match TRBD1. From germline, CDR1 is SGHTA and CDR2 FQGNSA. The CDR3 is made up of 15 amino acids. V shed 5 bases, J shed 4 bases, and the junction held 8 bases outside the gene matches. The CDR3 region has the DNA TGTGCCAGCAGCACACAAACAGGGGGCAGCACTGAAGCTTTCTTT. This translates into CASSTQTGGSTEAFF.

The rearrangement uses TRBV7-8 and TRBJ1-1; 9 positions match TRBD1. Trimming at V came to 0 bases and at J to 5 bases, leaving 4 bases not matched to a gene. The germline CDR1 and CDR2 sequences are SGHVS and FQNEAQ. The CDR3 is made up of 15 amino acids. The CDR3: CASSLAGTGITEAFF. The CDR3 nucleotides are TGTGCCAGCAGCTTAGCTGGGACAGGGATAACTGAAGCTTTCTTT.

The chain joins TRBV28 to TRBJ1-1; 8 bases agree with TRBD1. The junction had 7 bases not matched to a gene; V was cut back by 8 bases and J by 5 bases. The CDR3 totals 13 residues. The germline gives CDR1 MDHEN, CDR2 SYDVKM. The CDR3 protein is CASWTGQGTEAFF. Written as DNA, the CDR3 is TGTGCCAGCTGGACAGGGCAGGGGACTGAAGCTTTCTTT.

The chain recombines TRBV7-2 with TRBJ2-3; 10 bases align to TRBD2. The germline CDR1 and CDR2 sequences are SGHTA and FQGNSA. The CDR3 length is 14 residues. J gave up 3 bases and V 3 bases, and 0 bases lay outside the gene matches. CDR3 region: CASSFSGRTDTQYF. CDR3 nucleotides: TGTGCCAGCAGCTTTAGCGGGAGGACAGATACGCAGTATTTT. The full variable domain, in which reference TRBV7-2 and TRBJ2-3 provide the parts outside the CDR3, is GAGVSQSPSNKVTEKGKDVELRCDPISGHTALYWYRQSLGQGLEFLIYFQGNSAPDKSGLPSDRFSAERTGGSVSTLTIQRTQQEDSAVYLCASSFSGRTDTQYFGPGTRLTVL.

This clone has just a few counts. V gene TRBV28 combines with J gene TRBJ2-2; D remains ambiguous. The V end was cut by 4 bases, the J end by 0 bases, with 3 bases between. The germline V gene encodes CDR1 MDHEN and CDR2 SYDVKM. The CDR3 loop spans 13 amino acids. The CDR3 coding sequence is TGTGCCAGCAGTTCCGCGAACACCGGGGAGCTGTTTTTT. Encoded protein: CASSSANTGELFF.

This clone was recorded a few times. The CDR3 region is CASSGLAGAHEQYF. CDR3 DNA: TGTGCCAGCTCCGGACTAGCGGGAGCTCACGAGCAGTACTTC. J is TRBJ2-7 and V is TRBV18; 13 bases map to TRBD2. Looked up from germline, CDR1 is KGHSH and CDR2 is LQKENI. V shed 6 bases, J shed 5 bases, and the junction held 4 bases outside the gene matches. The CDR3 runs to 14 residues.

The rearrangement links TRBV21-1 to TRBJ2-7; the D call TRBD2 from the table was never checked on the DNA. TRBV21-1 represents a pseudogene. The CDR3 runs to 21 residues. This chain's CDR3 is CASSKALWVGTSGRDSYEQYF. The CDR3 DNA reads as TGTGCCAGCAGCAAAGCGCTTTGGGTAGGGACTAGCGGGAGAGACTCCTACGAGCAGTACTTC.

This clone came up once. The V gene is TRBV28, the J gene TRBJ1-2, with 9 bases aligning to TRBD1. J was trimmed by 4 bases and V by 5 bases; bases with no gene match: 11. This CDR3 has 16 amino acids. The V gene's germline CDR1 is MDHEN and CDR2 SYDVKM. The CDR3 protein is CASSGSGTGLSYGYTF. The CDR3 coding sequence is TGTGCCAGCAGTGGGAGCGGGACAGGGCTTAGCTATGGCTACACCTTC.

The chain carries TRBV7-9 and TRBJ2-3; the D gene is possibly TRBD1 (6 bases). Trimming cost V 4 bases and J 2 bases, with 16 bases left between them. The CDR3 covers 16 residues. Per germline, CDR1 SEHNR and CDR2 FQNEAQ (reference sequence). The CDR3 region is CASSSRVDSYTDTQYF. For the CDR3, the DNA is TGTGCCAGCAGCTCACGGGTGGACAGCTACACAGATACGCAGTATTTT.

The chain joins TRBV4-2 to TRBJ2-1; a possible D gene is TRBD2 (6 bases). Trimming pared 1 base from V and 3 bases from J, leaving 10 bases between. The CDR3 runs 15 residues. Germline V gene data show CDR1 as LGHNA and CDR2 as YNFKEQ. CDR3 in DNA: TGTGCCAGCAGCCAAGTAGCGGATTTCTACAATGAGCAGTTCTTC. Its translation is CASSQVADFYNEQFF.

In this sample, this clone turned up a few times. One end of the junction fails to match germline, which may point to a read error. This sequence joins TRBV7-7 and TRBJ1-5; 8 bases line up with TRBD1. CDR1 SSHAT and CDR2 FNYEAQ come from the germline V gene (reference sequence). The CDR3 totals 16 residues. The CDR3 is CASSPGQVRDNQPQHF. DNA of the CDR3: TGTGCTAGCAGCCCGGGACAGGTCCGCGACAATCAGCCCCAGCATTTT.

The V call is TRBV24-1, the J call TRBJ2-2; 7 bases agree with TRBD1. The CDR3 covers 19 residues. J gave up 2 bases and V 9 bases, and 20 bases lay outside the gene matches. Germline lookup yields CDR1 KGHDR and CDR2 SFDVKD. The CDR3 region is CATGGTGQTTSFNTGELFF. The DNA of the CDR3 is TGTGCCACCGGGGGCACGGGACAGACCACTTCATTTAACACCGGGGAGCTGTTTTTT.

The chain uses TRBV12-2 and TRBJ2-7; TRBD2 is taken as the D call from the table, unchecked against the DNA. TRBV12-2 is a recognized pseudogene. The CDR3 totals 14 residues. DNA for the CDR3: TGTGCAAGTCGCTCTCTAGCGGGAGGGCTCGAGCAGTACTTC. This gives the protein CASRSLAGGLEQYF.